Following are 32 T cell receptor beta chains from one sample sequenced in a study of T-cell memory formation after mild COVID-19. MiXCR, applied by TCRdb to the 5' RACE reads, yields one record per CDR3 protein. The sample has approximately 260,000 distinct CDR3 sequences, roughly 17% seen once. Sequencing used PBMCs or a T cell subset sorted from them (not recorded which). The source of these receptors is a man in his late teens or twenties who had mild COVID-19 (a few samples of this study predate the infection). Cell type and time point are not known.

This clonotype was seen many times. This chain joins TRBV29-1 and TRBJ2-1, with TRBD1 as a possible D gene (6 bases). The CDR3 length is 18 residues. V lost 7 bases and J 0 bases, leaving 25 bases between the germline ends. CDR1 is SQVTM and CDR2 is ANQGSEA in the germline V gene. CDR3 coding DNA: TGCAGCGCCCAATACCCGGGACATTTCGATAGCTCCTACAATGAGCAGTTCTTC. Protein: CSAQYPGHFDSSYNEQFF.

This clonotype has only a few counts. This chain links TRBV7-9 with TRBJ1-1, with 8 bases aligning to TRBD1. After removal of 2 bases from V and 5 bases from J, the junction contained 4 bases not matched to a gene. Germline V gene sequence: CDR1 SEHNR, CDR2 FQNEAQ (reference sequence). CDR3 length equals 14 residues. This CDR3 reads CASSLQGAYTEAFF. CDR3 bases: TGTGCCAGCAGCTTACAGGGGGCATATACTGAAGCTTTCTTT.

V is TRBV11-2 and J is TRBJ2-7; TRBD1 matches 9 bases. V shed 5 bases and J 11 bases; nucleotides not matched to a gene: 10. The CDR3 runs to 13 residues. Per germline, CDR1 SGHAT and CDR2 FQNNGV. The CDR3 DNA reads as TGTGCCAGCAGCCAAGACCGGGACAGGGAGGAGTACGTC. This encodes CASSQDRDREEYV.

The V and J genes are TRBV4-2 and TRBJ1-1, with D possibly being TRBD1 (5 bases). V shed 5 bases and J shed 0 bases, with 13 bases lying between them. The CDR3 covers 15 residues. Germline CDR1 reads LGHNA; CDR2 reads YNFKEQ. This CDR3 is CASSSIDSMNTEAFF. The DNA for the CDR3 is TGTGCCAGCAGCTCGATTGACAGTATGAACACTGAAGCTTTCTTT.

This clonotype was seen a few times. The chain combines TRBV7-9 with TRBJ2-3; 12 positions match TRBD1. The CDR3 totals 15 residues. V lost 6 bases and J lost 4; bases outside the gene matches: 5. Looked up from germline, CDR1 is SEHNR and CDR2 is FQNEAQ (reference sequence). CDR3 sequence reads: CASRPRDRGPDTQYF. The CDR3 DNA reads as TGTGCCAGCAGGCCCCGGGACAGGGGGCCAGATACGCAGTATTTT.

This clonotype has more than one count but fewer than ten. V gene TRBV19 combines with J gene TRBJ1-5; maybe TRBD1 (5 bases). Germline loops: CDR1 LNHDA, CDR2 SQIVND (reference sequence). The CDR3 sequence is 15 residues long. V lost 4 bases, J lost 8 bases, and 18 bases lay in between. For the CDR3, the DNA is TGTGCCAGTAGTACCCGGGGCATTGCCCGGGAGCCCCAGCATTTT. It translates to CASSTRGIAREPQHF.

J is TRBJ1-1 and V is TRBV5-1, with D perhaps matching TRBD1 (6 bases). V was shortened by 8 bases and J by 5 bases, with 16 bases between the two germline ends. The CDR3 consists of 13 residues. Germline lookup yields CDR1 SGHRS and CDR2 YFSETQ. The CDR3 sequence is CASATGARTEAFF. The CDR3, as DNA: TGCGCCAGTGCTACGGGGGCGCGGACTGAAGCTTTCTTT. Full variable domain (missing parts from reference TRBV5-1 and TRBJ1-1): KAGVTQTPRYLIKTRGQQVTLSCSPISGHRSVSWYQQTPGQGLQFLFEYFSETQRNKGNFPGRFSGRQFSNSRSEMNVSTLELGDSALYLCASATGARTEAFFGQGTRLTVV.

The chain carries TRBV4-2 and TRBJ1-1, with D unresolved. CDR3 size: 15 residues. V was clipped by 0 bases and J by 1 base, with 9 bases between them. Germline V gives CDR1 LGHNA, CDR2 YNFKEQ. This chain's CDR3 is CASSQETRANTEAFF. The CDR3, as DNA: TGTGCCAGCAGCCAAGAGACACGAGCGAACACTGAAGCTTTCTTT.

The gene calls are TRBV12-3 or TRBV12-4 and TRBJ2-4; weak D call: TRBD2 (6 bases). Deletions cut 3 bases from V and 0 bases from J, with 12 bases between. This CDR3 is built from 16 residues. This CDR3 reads CASSFEWGVAKNIQYF. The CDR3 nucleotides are TGTGCCAGCAGTTTCGAGTGGGGGGTAGCCAAAAACATTCAGTACTTC.

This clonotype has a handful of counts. In DNA form, the CDR3 reads TGTGCCACGACTACCCCGGCGTCCGATACGCAGTATTTT. Translation gives CATTTPASDTQYF. This sequence joins TRBV7-8 and TRBJ2-3, with D perhaps matching TRBD2 (5 bases). Germline values: CDR1 SGHVS, CDR2 FQNEAQ. The CDR3 contains 13 residues. V lost 10 bases and J 6 bases, leaving 17 bases between the germline ends.

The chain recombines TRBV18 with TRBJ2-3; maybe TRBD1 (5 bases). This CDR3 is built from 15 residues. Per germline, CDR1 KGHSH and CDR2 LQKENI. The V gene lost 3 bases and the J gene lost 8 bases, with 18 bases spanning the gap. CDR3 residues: CASSPSFGPQGTQYF. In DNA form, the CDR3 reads TGTGCCAGCTCACCTTCGTTCGGCCCGCAGGGTACGCAGTATTTT.

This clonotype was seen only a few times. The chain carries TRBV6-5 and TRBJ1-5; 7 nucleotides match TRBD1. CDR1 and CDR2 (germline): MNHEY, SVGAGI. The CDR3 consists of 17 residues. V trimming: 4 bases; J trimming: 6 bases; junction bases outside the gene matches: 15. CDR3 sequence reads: CASSLGRQGVDGQPQHF. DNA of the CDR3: TGTGCCAGCAGTTTGGGGAGACAGGGCGTTGATGGTCAGCCCCAGCATTTT.

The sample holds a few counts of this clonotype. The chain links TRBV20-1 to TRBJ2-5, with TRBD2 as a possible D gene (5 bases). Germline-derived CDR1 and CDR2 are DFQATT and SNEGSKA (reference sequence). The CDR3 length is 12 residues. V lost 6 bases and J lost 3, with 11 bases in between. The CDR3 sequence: CSALAREETQYF. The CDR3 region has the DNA TGCAGTGCCCTAGCCCGGGAAGAGACCCAGTACTTC.

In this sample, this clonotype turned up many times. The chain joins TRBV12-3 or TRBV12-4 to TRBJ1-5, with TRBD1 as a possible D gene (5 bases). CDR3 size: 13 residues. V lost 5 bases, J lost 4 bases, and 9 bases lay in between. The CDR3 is CASSPDRNQPQHF. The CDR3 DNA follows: TGTGCCAGCAGTCCTGACAGAAATCAGCCCCAGCATTTT.

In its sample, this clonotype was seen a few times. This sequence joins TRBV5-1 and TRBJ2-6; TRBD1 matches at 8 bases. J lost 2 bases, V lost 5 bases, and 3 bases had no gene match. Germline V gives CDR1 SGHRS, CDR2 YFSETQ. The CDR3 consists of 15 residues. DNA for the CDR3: TGCGCCAGCAGTGAGGACAGGGCTGGGGCCAACGTCCTGACTTTC. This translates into CASSEDRAGANVLTF. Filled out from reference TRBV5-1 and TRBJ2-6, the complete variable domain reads KAGVTQTPRYLIKTRGQQVTLSCSPISGHRSVSWYQQTPGQGLQFLFEYFSETQRNKGNFPGRFSGRQFSNSRSEMNVSTLELGDSALYLCASSEDRAGANVLTFGAGSRLTVL.

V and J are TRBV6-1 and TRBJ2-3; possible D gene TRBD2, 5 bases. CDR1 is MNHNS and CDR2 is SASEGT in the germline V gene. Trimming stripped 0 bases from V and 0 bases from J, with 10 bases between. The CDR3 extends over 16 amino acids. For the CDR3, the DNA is TGTGCCAGCAGTGAAGCAAGAGGGTATAGCACAGATACGCAGTATTTT. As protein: CASSEARGYSTDTQYF.

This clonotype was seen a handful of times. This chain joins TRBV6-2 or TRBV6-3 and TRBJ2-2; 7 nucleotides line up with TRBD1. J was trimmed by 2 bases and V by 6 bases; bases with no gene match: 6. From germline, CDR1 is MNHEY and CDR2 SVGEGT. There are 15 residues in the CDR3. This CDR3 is CASSTNRGNTGELFF. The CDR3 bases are TGTGCCAGCAGCACTAACAGGGGAAACACCGGGGAGCTGTTTTTT.

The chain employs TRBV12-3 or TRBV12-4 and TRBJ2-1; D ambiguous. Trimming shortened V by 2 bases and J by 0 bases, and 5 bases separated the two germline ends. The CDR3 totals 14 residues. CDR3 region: CASSLLSSYNEQFF. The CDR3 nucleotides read TGTGCCAGCAGTTTACTCAGCTCCTACAATGAGCAGTTCTTC.

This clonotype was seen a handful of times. The CDR3 is CASSFTGGNYGYTF. DNA of the CDR3: TGTGCCAGCAGTTTTACAGGGGGCAACTATGGCTACACCTTC. V is TRBV12-3 or TRBV12-4 and J is TRBJ1-2; the match to TRBD1 covers 9 bases. The CDR3 is 14 residues long. The J segment lost 2 bases and the V segment lost 3 bases, leaving 1 base of the junction unmatched.

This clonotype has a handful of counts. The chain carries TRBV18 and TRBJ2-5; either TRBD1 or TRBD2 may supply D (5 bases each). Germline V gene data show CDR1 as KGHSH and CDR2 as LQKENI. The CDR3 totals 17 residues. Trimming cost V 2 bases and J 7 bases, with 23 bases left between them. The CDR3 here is CASSPSRPPQGGGTQYF. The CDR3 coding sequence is TGTGCCAGCTCACCATCTAGACCCCCCCAGGGCGGAGGGACCCAGTACTTC.

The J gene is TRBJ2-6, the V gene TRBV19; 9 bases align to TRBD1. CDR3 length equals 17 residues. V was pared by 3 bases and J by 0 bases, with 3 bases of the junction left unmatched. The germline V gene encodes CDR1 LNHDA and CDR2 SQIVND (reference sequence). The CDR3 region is CASSIGQGISGANVLTF. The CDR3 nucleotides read TGTGCCAGTAGTATTGGACAGGGGATCTCTGGGGCCAACGTCCTGACTTTC.

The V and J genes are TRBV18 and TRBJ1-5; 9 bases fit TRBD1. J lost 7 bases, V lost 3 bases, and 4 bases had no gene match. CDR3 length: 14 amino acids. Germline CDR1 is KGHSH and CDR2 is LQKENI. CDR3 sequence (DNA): TGTGCCAGCTCACCTCTAGGACAGGGGCAGCCCCAGCATTTT. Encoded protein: CASSPLGQGQPQHF.

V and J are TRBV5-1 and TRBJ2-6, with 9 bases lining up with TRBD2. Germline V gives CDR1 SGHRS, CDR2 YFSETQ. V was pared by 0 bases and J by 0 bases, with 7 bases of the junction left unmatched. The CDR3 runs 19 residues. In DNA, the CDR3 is TGCGCCAGCAGCTTGGTCCTAGCGGGGCAGGGCTCTGGGGCCAACGTCCTGACTTTC. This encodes CASSLVLAGQGSGANVLTF.

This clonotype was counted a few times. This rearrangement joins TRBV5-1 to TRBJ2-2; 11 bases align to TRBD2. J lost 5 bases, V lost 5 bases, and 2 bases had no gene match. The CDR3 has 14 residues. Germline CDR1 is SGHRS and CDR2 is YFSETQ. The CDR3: CASSRTSGTGELFF. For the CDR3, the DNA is TGCGCCAGCAGTCGGACTAGCGGGACCGGGGAGCTGTTTTTT.

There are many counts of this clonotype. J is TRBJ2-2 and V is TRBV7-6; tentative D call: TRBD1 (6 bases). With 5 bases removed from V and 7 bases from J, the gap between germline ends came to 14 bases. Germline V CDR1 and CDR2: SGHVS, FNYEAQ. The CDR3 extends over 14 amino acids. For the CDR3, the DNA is TGTGCCAGCAGCCGAGTCCAGGGGTACGGGGAGCTGTTTTTT. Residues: CASSRVQGYGELFF.

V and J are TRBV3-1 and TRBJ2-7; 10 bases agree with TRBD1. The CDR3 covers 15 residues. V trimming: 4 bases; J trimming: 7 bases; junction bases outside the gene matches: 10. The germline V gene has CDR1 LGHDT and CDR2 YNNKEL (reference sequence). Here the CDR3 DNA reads TGTGCCAGCAGCCGATACGCCGGGACAGGGGCTGAGCAGTACTTC. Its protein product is CASSRYAGTGAEQYF.

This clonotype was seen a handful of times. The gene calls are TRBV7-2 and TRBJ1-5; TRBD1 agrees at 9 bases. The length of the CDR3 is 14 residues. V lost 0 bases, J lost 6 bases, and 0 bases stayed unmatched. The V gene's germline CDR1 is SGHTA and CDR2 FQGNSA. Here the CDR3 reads CASSLADRGQPQHF. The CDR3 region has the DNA TGTGCCAGCAGCTTAGCGGACAGGGGTCAGCCCCAGCATTTT.

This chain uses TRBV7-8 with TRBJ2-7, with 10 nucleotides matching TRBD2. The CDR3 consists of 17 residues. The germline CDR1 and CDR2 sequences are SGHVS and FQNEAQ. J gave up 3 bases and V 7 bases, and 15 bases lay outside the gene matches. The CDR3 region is CASNSDSGGPFYYEQYV. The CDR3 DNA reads TGTGCCAGCAACTCAGATAGCGGGGGGCCGTTTTACTACGAGCAGTACGTC.

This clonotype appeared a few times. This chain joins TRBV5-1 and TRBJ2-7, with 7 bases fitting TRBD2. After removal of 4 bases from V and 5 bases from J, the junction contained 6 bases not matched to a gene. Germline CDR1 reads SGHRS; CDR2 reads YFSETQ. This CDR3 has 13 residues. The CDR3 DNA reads TGCGCCAGCAGCCCGGGGGGACTGCACGAGCAGTACTTC. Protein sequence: CASSPGGLHEQYF.

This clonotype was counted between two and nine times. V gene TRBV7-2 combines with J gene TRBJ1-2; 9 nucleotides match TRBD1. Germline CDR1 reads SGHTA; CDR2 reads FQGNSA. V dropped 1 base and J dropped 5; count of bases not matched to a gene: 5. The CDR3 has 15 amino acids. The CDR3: CASSLEEGQGYGYTF. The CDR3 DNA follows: TGTGCCAGCAGCTTAGAAGAGGGACAGGGTTATGGCTACACCTTC.

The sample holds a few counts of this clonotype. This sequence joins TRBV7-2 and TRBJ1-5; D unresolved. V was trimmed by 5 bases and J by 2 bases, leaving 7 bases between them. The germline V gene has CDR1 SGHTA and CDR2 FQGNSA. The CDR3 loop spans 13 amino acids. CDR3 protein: CASSINRNQPQHF. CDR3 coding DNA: TGTGCCAGCAGCATTAATCGCAATCAGCCCCAGCATTTT.

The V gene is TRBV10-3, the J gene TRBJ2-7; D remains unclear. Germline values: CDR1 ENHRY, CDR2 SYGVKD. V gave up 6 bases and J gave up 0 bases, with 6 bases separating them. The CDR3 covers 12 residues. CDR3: CAIRDPSYEQYF. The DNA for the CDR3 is TGTGCCATCAGGGACCCCTCCTACGAGCAGTACTTC.